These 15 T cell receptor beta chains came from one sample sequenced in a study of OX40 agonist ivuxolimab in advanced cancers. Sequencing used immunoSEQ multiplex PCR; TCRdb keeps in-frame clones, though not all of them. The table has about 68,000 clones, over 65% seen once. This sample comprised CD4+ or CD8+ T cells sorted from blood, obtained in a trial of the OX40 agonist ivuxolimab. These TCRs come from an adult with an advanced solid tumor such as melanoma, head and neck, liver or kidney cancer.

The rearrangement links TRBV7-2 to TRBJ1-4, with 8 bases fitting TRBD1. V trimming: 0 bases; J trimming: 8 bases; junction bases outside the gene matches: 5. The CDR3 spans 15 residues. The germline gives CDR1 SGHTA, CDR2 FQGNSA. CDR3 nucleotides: TGTGCCAGCAGCTTAGCGAGACAGGGGAGGGAAAAACTGTTTTTT. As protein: CASSLARQGREKLFF.

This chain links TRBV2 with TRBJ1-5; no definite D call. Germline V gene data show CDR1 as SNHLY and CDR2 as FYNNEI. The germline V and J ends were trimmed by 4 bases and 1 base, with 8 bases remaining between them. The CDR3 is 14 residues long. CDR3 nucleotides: TGTGCCAGCAGTGGGACTTTAAGCAATCAGCCCCAGCATTTT. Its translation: CASSGTLSNQPQHF.

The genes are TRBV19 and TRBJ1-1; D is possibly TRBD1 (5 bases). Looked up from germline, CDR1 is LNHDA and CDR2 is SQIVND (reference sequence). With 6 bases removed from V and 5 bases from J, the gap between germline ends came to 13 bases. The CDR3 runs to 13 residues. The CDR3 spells CASSAGGDTEAFF. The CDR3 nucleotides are TGTGCCAGTAGCGCCGGGGGGGATACTGAAGCTTTCTTT.

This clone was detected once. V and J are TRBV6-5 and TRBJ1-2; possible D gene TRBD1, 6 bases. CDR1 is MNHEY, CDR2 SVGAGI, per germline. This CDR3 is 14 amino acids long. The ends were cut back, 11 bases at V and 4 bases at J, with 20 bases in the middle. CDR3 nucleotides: TGTGCCCTGGGCAGGGGCGGCCCGTTCTATGGCTACACCTTC. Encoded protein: CALGRGGPFYGYTF.

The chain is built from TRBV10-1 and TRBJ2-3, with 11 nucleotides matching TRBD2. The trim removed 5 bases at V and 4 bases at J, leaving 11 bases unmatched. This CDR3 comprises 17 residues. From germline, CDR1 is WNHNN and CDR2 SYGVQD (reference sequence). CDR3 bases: TGCGCCAGCAGTCTTCCTAGCGGGGGGACTTTAGCAGATACGCAGTATTTT. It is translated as CASSLPSGGTLADTQYF.

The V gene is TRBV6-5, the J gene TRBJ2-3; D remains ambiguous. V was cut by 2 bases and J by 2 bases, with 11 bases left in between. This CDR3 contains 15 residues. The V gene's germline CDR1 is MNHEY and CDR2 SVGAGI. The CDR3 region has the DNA TGTGCCAGCAGTTACGACACCTTATTCACAGATACGCAGTATTTT. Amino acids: CASSYDTLFTDTQYF.

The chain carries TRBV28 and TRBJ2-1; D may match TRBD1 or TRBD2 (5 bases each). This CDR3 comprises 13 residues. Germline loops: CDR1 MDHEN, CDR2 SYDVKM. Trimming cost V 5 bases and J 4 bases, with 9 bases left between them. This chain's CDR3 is CASSLGPYNEQFF. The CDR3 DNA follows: TGTGCCAGCAGTCTGGGACCTTACAATGAGCAGTTCTTC.

CDR3 residues: CASSQHRFYTQYF. The CDR3 nucleotides read TGTGCCAGCAGCCAGCACAGGTTTTATACGCAGTATTTT. The V and J genes are TRBV21-1 and TRBJ2-3; TRBD1 was called by the table and not checked on the DNA. TRBV21-1 is tagged as a pseudogene. The CDR3 consists of 13 residues.

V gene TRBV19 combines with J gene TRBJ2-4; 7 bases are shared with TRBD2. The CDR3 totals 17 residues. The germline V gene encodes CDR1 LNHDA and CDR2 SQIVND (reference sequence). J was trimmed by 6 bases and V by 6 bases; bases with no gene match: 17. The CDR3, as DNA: TGTGCCAGTAGGAGGGACTCGGGGGGTAATAGTGGAAACATTCAGTACTTC. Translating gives CASRRDSGGNSGNIQYF. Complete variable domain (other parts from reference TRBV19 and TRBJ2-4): DGGITQSPKYLFRKEGQNVTLSCEQNLNHDAMYWYRQDPGQGLRLIYYSQIVNDFQKGDIAEGYSVSREKKESFPLTVTSAQKNPTAFYLCASRRDSGGNSGNIQYFGAGTRLSVL.

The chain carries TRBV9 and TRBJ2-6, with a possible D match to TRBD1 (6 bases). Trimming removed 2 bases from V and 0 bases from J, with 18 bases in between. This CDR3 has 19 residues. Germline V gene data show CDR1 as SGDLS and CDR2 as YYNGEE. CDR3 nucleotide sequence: TGTGCCAGCAGCGTGGGGCCTCCGGGACATGCCTCTGGGGCCAACGTCCTGACTTTC. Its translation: CASSVGPPGHASGANVLTF.

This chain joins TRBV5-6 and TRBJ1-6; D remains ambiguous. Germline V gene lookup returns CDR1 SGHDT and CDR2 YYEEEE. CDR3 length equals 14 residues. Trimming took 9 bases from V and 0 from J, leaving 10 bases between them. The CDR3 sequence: CAITVSSYNSPLHF. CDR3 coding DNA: TGTGCCATAACAGTCAGCTCCTATAATTCACCCCTCCACTTT.

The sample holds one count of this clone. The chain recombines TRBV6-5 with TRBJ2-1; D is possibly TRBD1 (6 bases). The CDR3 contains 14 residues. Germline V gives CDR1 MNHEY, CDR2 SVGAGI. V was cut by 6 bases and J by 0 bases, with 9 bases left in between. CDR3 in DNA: TGTGCCAGCAGCCCACAGGGCTCCTACAATGAGCAGTTCTTC. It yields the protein CASSPQGSYNEQFF.

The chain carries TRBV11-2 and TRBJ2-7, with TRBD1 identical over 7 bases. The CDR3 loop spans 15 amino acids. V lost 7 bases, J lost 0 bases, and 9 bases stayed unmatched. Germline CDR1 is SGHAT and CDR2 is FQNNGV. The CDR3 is CASTLAGTASYEQYF. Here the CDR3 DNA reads TGTGCCAGCACCCTAGCCGGGACAGCCTCCTACGAGCAGTACTTC.

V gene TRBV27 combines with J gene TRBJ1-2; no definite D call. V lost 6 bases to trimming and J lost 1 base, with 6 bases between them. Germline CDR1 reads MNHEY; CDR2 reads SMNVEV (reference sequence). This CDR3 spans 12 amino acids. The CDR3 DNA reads TGTGCCAGCAGGCTGGGTAACTATGGCTACACCTTC. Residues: CASRLGNYGYTF.

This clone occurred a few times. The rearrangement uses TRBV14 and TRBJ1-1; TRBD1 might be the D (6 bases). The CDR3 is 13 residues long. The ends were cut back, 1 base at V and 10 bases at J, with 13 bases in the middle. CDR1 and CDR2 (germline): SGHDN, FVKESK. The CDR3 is CASSQGAGVRAFF. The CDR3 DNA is TGTGCCAGCAGCCAAGGTGCAGGGGTGAGAGCTTTCTTT.